These 10 T cell receptor beta chains were sequenced from one sample in a study of regulatory T cells in long-lasting Graves disease. Time point meaning: persistent/refractory GD, antithyroid drugs over 5 years with positive TRAb. The TCR library used RNA extracted from PBMCs. Arm-PCR of CDR3 regions with iRepertoire HTBI primers generated TCR beta libraries. TCRdb reanalysed the multiplex PCR reads using MiXCR and keeps one entry per CDR3 protein. The sample has 350,000 to 500,000 distinct CDR3 sequences; 20% to 25% are singletons. The input for sequencing was peripheral blood mononuclear cells (PBMCs), taken when the disease was refractory, from a patient treated with antithyroid drugs. Source of these receptors: a female donor with Graves disease.

This clonotype was found many times. This chain uses TRBV6-5 with TRBJ2-7; the D gene is possibly TRBD1 (5 bases). V lost 2 bases, J lost 0 bases, and 17 bases lay in between. Germline V gene sequence: CDR1 MNHEY, CDR2 SVGAGI. The CDR3 has 17 amino acids. CDR3 protein: CASSYTLAGFSSYEQYF. In nucleotides, the CDR3 is TGTGCCAGCAGTTACACCCTCGCAGGGTTTAGCTCCTACGAGCAGTACTTC.

There are a few counts of this clonotype. This chain joins TRBV6-1 and TRBJ2-2; TRBD2 is a possible D gene (6 bases). CDR1 is MNHNS, CDR2 SASEGT, per germline. The CDR3 has 14 residues. Trimming removed 10 bases at V and 4 bases at J, with 16 bases between. The CDR3, as DNA: TGTGCCACCCGGGTGGGTAGCGGCACCGGGGAGCTGTTTTTT. Residues: CATRVGSGTGELFF.

This clonotype was recorded a few times. This chain uses TRBV29-1 with TRBJ2-2; D might be TRBD1 (7 bases). The CDR3 spans 14 residues. Germline assignment: CDR1 SQVTM and CDR2 ANQGSEA. V was clipped by 7 bases and J by 5 bases, with 17 bases between them. CDR3 sequence: CSAEGDSDTGELFF. The CDR3 bases are TGCAGCGCGGAGGGGGACAGCGATACCGGGGAGCTGTTTTTT.

Ten or more counts support this clonotype. The V call is TRBV5-1, the J call TRBJ2-7; no definite D call. Trimming took off 1 base at V and 0 bases at J, with 14 bases between the two ends. The length of the CDR3 is 16 residues. The germline gives CDR1 SGHRS, CDR2 YFSETQ. This chain's CDR3 is CASSLTPSVSSYEQYF. The CDR3, as DNA: TGCGCCAGCAGCTTGACACCGAGCGTCAGCTCCTACGAGCAGTACTTC.

This clonotype was observed a handful of times. The V call is TRBV10-1, the J call TRBJ2-7; D gene ambiguous. The CDR3 spans 13 residues. Germline values: CDR1 WNHNN, CDR2 SYGVQD (reference sequence). Trimming removed 3 bases at V and 3 bases at J, with 9 bases between. CDR3 in amino acids: CASSDGPGYEQYF. In DNA form, the CDR3 reads TGCGCCAGCAGTGACGGGCCCGGCTACGAGCAGTACTTC.

This clonotype has just a few counts. The V call is TRBV20-1, the J call TRBJ2-7, with D perhaps matching TRBD2 (5 bases). The CDR3 loop spans 13 amino acids. Between the trimmed V and J ends, which lost 6 bases and 6 bases, there was a span of 18 bases. Germline CDR1 DFQATT, CDR2 SNEGSKA (reference sequence). The CDR3 DNA is TGCAGTGCAGCTGTCCCAGGTGGAGGCGAGCAGTACTTC. Protein product: CSAAVPGGGEQYF.

The chain links TRBV20-1 to TRBJ1-5; D is possibly TRBD1 (5 bases). Germline V gene data show CDR1 as DFQATT and CDR2 as SNEGSKA (reference sequence). V lost 4 bases to trimming and J lost 0 bases, with 13 bases between them. CDR3 length: 15 residues. This CDR3 is CSATLRGYSNQPQHF. As DNA, the CDR3 is TGCAGTGCTACCTTAAGGGGATATAGCAATCAGCCCCAGCATTTT.

The chain has TRBV5-1 and TRBJ2-7, with D possibly being TRBD2 (6 bases). V lost 0 bases and J lost 0, with 13 bases in between. The germline CDR1 and CDR2 sequences are SGHRS and YFSETQ. This CDR3 contains 16 residues. CDR3 protein: CASSLGDVGSSYEQYF. The DNA for the CDR3 is TGCGCCAGCAGCTTGGGGGACGTCGGGAGCTCCTACGAGCAGTACTTC.

This clonotype was counted at least ten times. This chain joins TRBV20-1 and TRBJ1-2; D gene uncertain. There are 14 residues in the CDR3. Germline V gene sequence: CDR1 DFQATT, CDR2 SNEGSKA (reference sequence). With 5 bases removed from V and 2 bases from J, the gap between germline ends came to 15 bases. CDR3 amino acids: CSAVRPSGNYGYTF. The CDR3 nucleotides read TGCAGTGCTGTCAGGCCGTCGGGGAACTATGGCTACACCTTC.

The chain carries TRBV4-1 and TRBJ1-2, with D unclear. Per the germline V gene, CDR1 is MGHRA and CDR2 is YSYEKL. The CDR3 extends over 15 amino acids. Trimming cost V 0 bases and J 4 bases, with 12 bases left between them. Here the CDR3 DNA reads TGCGCCAGCAGCCAAGAGGGTCCGGGGATCTATGGCTACACCTTC. It encodes CASSQEGPGIYGYTF.